Presented here are 32 T cell receptor beta chains from one specimen sequenced in a study of T cells in Graves' hyperthyroidism and ophthalmopathy. There were TCR beta CDR3 regions amplified from RNA transcripts. The TCR CDR3 was amplified in a first-round RT-PCR using the HTBI primer set. Each CDR3 protein is one row after TCRdb ran MiXCR on the multiplex PCR reads. The data contain 300,000 to 350,000 distinct CDR3 sequences, roughly 23% of them seen just once; the ten biggest clones take up about 50%. Sequenced material: blood. These receptor sequences come from a woman aged 45-59 years with Graves' hyperthyroidism.

This clonotype was detected many times. This chain uses TRBV6-1 with TRBJ2-3; tentatively, D is TRBD2 (6 bases). The CDR3 is 15 amino acids. In germline, CDR1 is MNHNS, CDR2 SASEGT. V was cut by 1 base and J by 3 bases, with 11 bases left in between. The CDR3 loop reads CASSEVAGRTDTQYF. The CDR3 DNA sequence: TGTGCCAGCAGTGAAGTCGCAGGGAGGACAGATACGCAGTATTTT.

This clonotype was counted many times. The rearrangement joins TRBV20-1 to TRBJ1-1, with D possibly matching TRBD1 (5 bases). The CDR3 has 13 residues. CDR1 and CDR2 (germline): DFQATT, SNEGSKA (reference sequence). The V and J ends lost 5 bases and 2 bases respectively, with 12 bases between them. CDR3 sequence reads: CSAPRQRNTEAFF. The DNA for the CDR3 is TGCAGTGCTCCTAGACAGAGAAACACTGAAGCTTTCTTT.

The rearrangement joins TRBV28 to TRBJ1-6; D remains unclear. V was trimmed by 3 bases and J by 8 bases, leaving 8 bases between them. CDR3 size: 13 residues. Per germline, CDR1 MDHEN and CDR2 SYDVKM. This CDR3 is CASSFVMDSPLHF. As DNA, the CDR3 is TGTGCCAGCAGTTTTGTGATGGATTCACCCCTCCACTTT.

The chain couples TRBV28 to TRBJ1-5; no firm D call. The CDR3 loop spans 14 amino acids. V lost 7 bases to trimming and J lost 2 bases, with 12 bases between them. Germline values: CDR1 MDHEN, CDR2 SYDVKM. The CDR3 DNA is TGTGCCAGCATAATGGGTATGGGCAATCAGCCCCAGCATTTT. It encodes CASIMGMGNQPQHF.

On this clonotype itself: Sequence at one end of the junction differs from germline and may be a read error. This CDR3 reads CASGLVAGNSNQPQHF. In DNA, the CDR3 is TGTGCCAGCGGCTTAGTTGCCGGAAATAGCAATCAGCCCCAGCATTTT. The V gene is TRBV7-9, the J gene TRBJ1-5, with no clear D. CDR3 length equals 16 residues. The germline V gene encodes CDR1 SEHNR and CDR2 FQNEAQ (reference sequence).

On this clonotype: A much larger clone differs by one base, so this may be a read error. The V and J genes are TRBV7-3 and TRBJ2-2; D perhaps matches TRBD2 (5 bases). CDR1 is SGHTA and CDR2 is FQGTGA in the germline V gene. This CDR3 comprises 14 residues. The V gene lost 3 bases and the J gene lost 3 bases, with 8 bases spanning the gap. CDR3 amino acids: CASSFDGDTGELFF. CDR3 sequence (DNA): TGTGCCAGCAGCTTTGACGGGGACACCGGGGAGCTGTTTTTT.

The CDR3 DNA reads as TGCGCCAGCAGCCAAGAATGGAGCGGGAGCGGACGAGAGACCCAGTACTTC. Translating it yields CASSQEWSGSGRETQYF. The chain links TRBV4-3 to TRBJ2-5, with 8 nucleotides matching TRBD2. The ends lost 0 bases at V and 4 bases at J; junction bases unmatched: 10. Germline V lookup: CDR1 LGHNA, CDR2 YSLEER. The CDR3 spans 17 residues.

There are many counts of this clonotype. CDR3 nucleotide sequence: TGCGCCAGCAGCTTGGCTGACAGGGGGTGGACTGAAGCTTTCTTT. Protein: CASSLADRGWTEAFF. The gene calls are TRBV5-1 and TRBJ1-1; 9 nucleotides align to TRBD1. V lost 0 bases, J lost 5 bases, and 5 bases stayed unmatched. The CDR3 loop spans 15 amino acids. CDR1 is SGHRS, CDR2 YFSETQ, per germline.

Many counts were recorded for this clonotype. V is TRBV12-3 or TRBV12-4 and J is TRBJ2-2; tentative D call: TRBD2 (5 bases). V lost 5 bases to trimming and J lost 3 bases, with 10 bases between them. CDR3 length: 14 amino acids. The CDR3 loop reads CASSRWTDTGELFF. The CDR3 nucleotides are TGTGCCAGCAGTCGCTGGACTGACACCGGGGAGCTGTTTTTT.

The J gene is TRBJ2-7, the V gene TRBV12-3 or TRBV12-4, with 12 bases aligning to TRBD2. This CDR3 comprises 13 residues. The V segment lost 4 bases and the J segment 6 bases; nucleotides outside the gene matches: 1. CDR3 DNA sequence: TGTGCCAGCAGTTGGGGACTAGCGGGCGAGCAGTACTTC. Translated: CASSWGLAGEQYF.

The table lists this clonotype with many counts. The chain couples TRBV9 to TRBJ2-5; D unclear. Germline CDR1 SGDLS, CDR2 YYNGEE. The CDR3 loop spans 15 amino acids. The germline V and J ends were trimmed by 2 bases and 0 bases, with 11 bases remaining between them. The CDR3 nucleotides read TGTGCCAGCAGCGTTTCGCCCTCGGACCAAGAGACCCAGTACTTC. Translation gives CASSVSPSDQETQYF.

This clonotype has a count of ten or more. This chain links TRBV7-2 with TRBJ2-5; TRBD1 agrees at 11 bases. With 4 bases clipped from V and 7 bases from J, the junction kept 5 bases outside the gene matches. Per the germline V gene, CDR1 is SGHTA and CDR2 is FQGNSA. The CDR3 spans 14 residues. The chain's CDR3 is CASSSGQGARTQYF. The CDR3 DNA reads as TGTGCCAGCAGCTCAGGACAGGGGGCTAGGACCCAGTACTTC.

The V and J genes are TRBV19 and TRBJ1-4; a weak D match, TRBD1 (6 bases). Trimming pared 3 bases from V and 8 bases from J, leaving 19 bases between. The length of the CDR3 is 16 residues. CDR1 is LNHDA, CDR2 SQIVND, per germline (reference sequence). The CDR3 is CASSISGGATREKLFF. The CDR3 DNA sequence: TGTGCCAGTAGTATCTCTGGGGGCGCGACCCGGGAAAAACTGTTTTTT.

This clonotype was observed at least ten times. The chain combines TRBV5-1 with TRBJ1-1; the match to TRBD1 covers 9 bases. Germline V gene sequence: CDR1 SGHRS, CDR2 YFSETQ. The CDR3 consists of 14 residues. After removal of 2 bases from V and 3 bases from J, the junction contained 2 bases not matched to a gene. DNA of the CDR3: TGCGCCAGCAGCTTTCGGACAGGGGACACTGAAGCTTTCTTT. Translation gives CASSFRTGDTEAFF.

The sample holds many counts of this clonotype. The CDR3 DNA follows: TGTGCCAGCAGACAGGGGGAAGAGACCCAGTACTTC. Its translation: CASRQGEETQYF. The J gene is TRBJ2-5, the V gene TRBV6-1; 8 nucleotides align to TRBD1. V shed 6 bases and J 3 bases; nucleotides not matched to a gene: 0. CDR3 length equals 12 residues. Germline CDR1 is MNHNS and CDR2 is SASEGT.

This clonotype was picked up a small number of times. The chain employs TRBV19 and TRBJ2-6, with D possibly matching TRBD1 (6 bases). This CDR3 is 15 amino acids long. Germline V gene sequence: CDR1 LNHDA, CDR2 SQIVND (reference sequence). V lost 7 bases, J lost 1 base, and 11 bases lay in between. CDR3 sequence reads: CASKSGASGANVLTF. CDR3 bases: TGTGCCAGTAAATCAGGGGCATCTGGGGCCAACGTCCTGACTTTC.

This chain connects TRBV7-3 to TRBJ1-1, with D unclear. The germline V gene encodes CDR1 SGHTA and CDR2 FQGTGA. V dropped 6 bases and J dropped 0 bases, with 17 bases sitting between them. This CDR3 comprises 16 residues. This CDR3 is CASSPGMERLNTEAFF. The CDR3 nucleotides read TGTGCCAGCAGTCCGGGGATGGAACGGTTGAACACTGAAGCTTTCTTT.

Ten or more counts support this clonotype. The chain has TRBV6-1 and TRBJ2-1; either TRBD1 or TRBD2 may supply D (5 bases each). Trimming removed 5 bases at V and 7 bases at J, with 18 bases between. The germline V gene has CDR1 MNHNS and CDR2 SASEGT. The CDR3 runs 15 residues. The CDR3 DNA reads as TGTGCCAGCAGTAATGGTCCGTCAGAGGGGAATGAGCAGTTCTTC. Translation: CASSNGPSEGNEQFF.

The chain has TRBV5-1 and TRBJ1-3, with TRBD1 identical over 7 bases. CDR1 and CDR2 (germline): SGHRS, YFSETQ. CDR3 length equals 15 residues. Trimming at V came to 5 bases and at J to 3 bases, leaving 8 bases not matched to a gene. CDR3 region: CASRDRLGSGNTIYF. CDR3 bases: TGCGCCAGCAGGGACAGGCTAGGAAGTGGAAACACCATATATTTT.

The sample holds many counts of this clonotype. The CDR3 nucleotides read TGCAGTGCACGCGACAGGGGGGAGTACGAGCAGTACTTC. It codes for CSARDRGEYEQYF. The chain uses TRBV20-1 and TRBJ2-7, with 9 bases identical to TRBD1. Trimming cost V 6 bases and J 4 bases; bases outside gene matches: 7. The CDR3 is 13 amino acids. The germline V gene has CDR1 DFQATT and CDR2 SNEGSKA (reference sequence).

This clonotype came up many times. This chain uses TRBV27 with TRBJ2-1; either TRBD1 or TRBD2 may supply D (5 bases each). The V gene lost 4 bases and the J gene lost 8 bases, with 18 bases spanning the gap. The CDR3 has 15 residues. The germline CDR1 and CDR2 sequences are MNHEY and SMNVEV (reference sequence). CDR3 nucleotide sequence: TGTGCCAGCAGTTCTGGGACGAGGGAGAGGCATGAGCAGTTCTTC. This translates into CASSSGTRERHEQFF.

This chain links TRBV27 with TRBJ2-3, with 10 bases lining up with TRBD1. Germline-derived CDR1 and CDR2 are MNHEY and SMNVEV (reference sequence). The CDR3 spans 17 residues. V dropped 6 bases and J dropped 2; count of bases not matched to a gene: 11. CDR3 sequence (DNA): TGTGCCAGCAGACTTTACGCGGGACAGGGGAACACAGATACGCAGTATTTT. Amino acids: CASRLYAGQGNTDTQYF.

This clonotype was counted at least ten times. This chain uses TRBV3-1 with TRBJ2-5; 7 nucleotides agree with TRBD1. The CDR3 is made up of 16 amino acids. CDR1 and CDR2 (germline): LGHDT, YNNKEL (reference sequence). V shed 0 bases and J 7 bases; nucleotides not matched to a gene: 11. CDR3 amino acids: CASSQDGQGQSWTQYF. For the CDR3, the DNA is TGTGCCAGCAGCCAAGATGGTCAGGGACAGAGTTGGACCCAGTACTTC.

The chain joins TRBV7-9 to TRBJ1-5; a possible D gene is TRBD1 (6 bases). The V and J ends lost 3 bases and 2 bases respectively, with 17 bases between them. Germline loops: CDR1 SEHNR, CDR2 FQNEAQ (reference sequence). The CDR3 sequence is 17 residues long. CDR3 nucleotide sequence: TGTGCCAGCAGCTTGGGAACCGGCAGGGGTGGCAATCAGCCCCAGCATTTT. Amino acid sequence: CASSLGTGRGGNQPQHF. Drawing the rest from reference TRBV7-9 and TRBJ1-5, the complete variable domain is DTGVSQNPRHKITKRGQNVTFRCDPISEHNRLYWYRQTLGQGPEFLTYFQNEAQLEKSRLLSDRFSAERPKGSFSTLEIQRTEQGDSAMYLCASSLGTGRGGNQPQHFGDGTRLSIL.

This clonotype was counted at least ten times. This chain uses TRBV14 with TRBJ2-1; 12 nucleotides line up with TRBD2. The germline gives CDR1 SGHDN, CDR2 FVKESK. The CDR3 contains 16 residues. J was trimmed by 9 bases and V by 4 bases; bases with no gene match: 10. The CDR3: CASSLLAGGPIGEQFF. The DNA of the CDR3 is TGTGCCAGCAGCCTGCTAGCGGGAGGGCCTATAGGTGAGCAGTTCTTC.

The V and J genes are TRBV11-2 and TRBJ2-3, with D perhaps TRBD1 (6 bases). This CDR3 is 18 amino acids long. V dropped 1 base and J dropped 3 bases, with 20 bases sitting between them. The germline V gene encodes CDR1 SGHAT and CDR2 FQNNGV. The CDR3 DNA reads as TGTGCCAGCAGCTTAGTGGCACTTTTAGGGGGAGAGACAGATACGCAGTATTTT. Translated: CASSLVALLGGETDTQYF. Complete variable domain (other parts from reference TRBV11-2 and TRBJ2-3): EAGVAQSPRYKIIEKRQSVAFWCNPISGHATLYWYQQILGQGPKLLIQFQNNGVVDDSQLPKDRFSAERLKGVDSTLKIQPAKLEDSAVYLCASSLVALLGGETDTQYFGPGTRLTVL.

This rearrangement joins TRBV11-3 to TRBJ2-3, with 7 bases fitting TRBD1. This CDR3 is built from 16 residues. With V trimmed by 5 bases and J by 1 base, 9 bases remained unmatched. Germline V gene lookup returns CDR1 SGHNT and CDR2 YENEEA. The DNA for the CDR3 is TGTGCCAGCAGCCACAGGGACAGACTGGGCACAGATACGCAGTATTTT. It yields the protein CASSHRDRLGTDTQYF.

This clonotype has more than one count but fewer than ten. A read error may explain this, as a much larger clone is one base away. V usage is TRBV27 and J usage is TRBJ2-6; D might be TRBD1 (6 bases). Germline V gene data show CDR1 as MNHEY and CDR2 as SMNVEV (reference sequence). The length of the CDR3 is 15 residues. This CDR3 reads CVSSRPGAGANVLTF. The CDR3 nucleotides are TGTGTCAGCAGCCGGCCAGGGGCTGGGGCCAACGTCCTGACTTTC.

The sample holds many counts of this clonotype. The rearrangement links TRBV7-2 to TRBJ1-2; D may be TRBD1 (6 bases). The CDR3 length is 13 residues. Germline CDR1 and CDR2: SGHTA and FQGNSA. V lost 5 bases, J lost 8 bases, and 15 bases lay in between. CDR3 sequence reads: CASSPDRTGGYTF. In DNA, the CDR3 is TGTGCCAGCAGCCCAGACAGGACTGGCGGCTACACCTTC.

This clonotype was observed at least ten times. This chain uses TRBV5-1 with TRBJ1-5, with D unclear. The germline V and J ends were trimmed by 0 bases and 0 bases, with 13 bases remaining between them. CDR1 is SGHRS, CDR2 YFSETQ, per germline. This CDR3 is built from 17 residues. CDR3 sequence: CASSLEKVSYSNQPQHF. The CDR3, as DNA: TGCGCCAGCAGCTTGGAAAAGGTTTCTTATAGCAATCAGCCCCAGCATTTT.

The genes are TRBV28 and TRBJ1-5; tentative D call: TRBD1 (5 bases). Germline CDR1 is MDHEN and CDR2 is SYDVKM. Trimming shortened V by 5 bases and J by 11 bases, and 16 bases separated the two germline ends. The CDR3 contains 13 residues. CDR3 loop: CASSEDWGWAQHF. The CDR3 DNA sequence: TGTGCCAGCAGTGAAGACTGGGGCTGGGCCCAGCATTTT.

This clonotype was seen repeatedly, ten times or more. The chain has TRBV7-9 and TRBJ2-7; no reliable D call. The CDR3 sequence is 14 residues long. Deletions cut 1 base from V and 1 base from J, with 8 bases between. Germline assignment: CDR1 SEHNR and CDR2 FQNEAQ (reference sequence). This CDR3 is CASSLGSVSYEQYF. CDR3 nucleotides: TGTGCCAGCAGCTTAGGGTCGGTTTCCTACGAGCAGTACTTC.